Listed here are 25 T cell receptor beta chains from one sample, sequenced in a study of read filtering for tumor transcriptome and immune sequencing. From roughly 390 ng of RNA, a library with molecular barcoded alpha/delta and beta/gamma adaptors was made. In TCRdb, the reads were re-called with MiXCR into one record per CDR3 protein. The sample lists about 45,000 distinct CDR3 sequences; less than 20% were seen once. Sequenced input: a population of CD138-negative cells sorted from bone marrow. These receptors all come from a donor at least 40 years old with multiple myeloma.

This clonotype was seen repeatedly, ten times or more. The rearrangement uses TRBV2 and TRBJ1-2; D is ambiguous. The V gene's germline CDR1 is SNHLY and CDR2 FYNNEI. The CDR3 totals 13 residues. Trimming took 5 bases from V and 2 from J, leaving 9 bases between them. The CDR3 DNA is TGTGCCAGCAGTAACACCGTAAACTATGGCTACACCTTC. This translates into CASSNTVNYGYTF.

For this clonotype: A read error may explain this, as a much larger clone is one base away. V is TRBV6-6 and J is TRBJ2-3, with unresolved D. Germline CDR1 is MNHNY and CDR2 is SVGAGI (reference sequence). V lost 3 bases and J lost 6, with 7 bases in between. This CDR3 contains 12 residues. The DNA of the CDR3 is TGTGCCAGCAGTTATACAGTGGATACGCAGTATTTT. Translating gives CASSYTVDTQYF.

This clonotype was observed a few times. V is TRBV7-2 and J is TRBJ2-4; TRBD1 or TRBD2 may be the D gene (5 bases each). Germline values: CDR1 SGHTA, CDR2 FQGNSA. The V end lost 6 bases, the J end lost 9 bases, and 24 bases lay between the germline ends. This CDR3 is built from 16 residues. CDR3 coding DNA: TGTGCCAGCAGATCCCGGGACCAGAGGGGTTTGGGCATTCAGTACTTC. Encoded protein: CASRSRDQRGLGIQYF.

The chain joins TRBV29-1 to TRBJ2-5; 9 nucleotides agree with TRBD1. This CDR3 is built from 13 residues. Trimming cost V 5 bases and J 1 base; bases outside gene matches: 2. CDR1 is SQVTM, CDR2 ANQGSEA, per germline. CDR3 bases: TGCAGCGTTCACAGGGGGCCCCAAGAGACCCAGTACTTC. Amino acids: CSVHRGPQETQYF.

A word on this clonotype: At one boundary the junction diverges from the germline segment, which might be a read error. The chain is built from TRBV27 and TRBJ2-1, with 8 bases fitting TRBD2. This CDR3 has 15 amino acids. CDR1 MNHEY and CDR2 SMNVEV come from the germline V gene (reference sequence). The CDR3 DNA follows: TGTGTCAGCAGTTTGGCACTAGCGGAGTACAATGAGCAGTTCTTC. Amino acid sequence: CVSSLALAEYNEQFF.

Concerning this clonotype: A much larger clone differs from this one at a single base, so this may be a read error. V usage is TRBV18 and J usage is TRBJ2-7; 7 bases align to TRBD2. CDR3 length: 12 residues. Looked up from germline, CDR1 is KGHSH and CDR2 is LQKENI. CDR3: CASLPREGEQYF. In DNA form, the CDR3 reads TGTGCCAGCTTACCAAGGGAGGGCGAGCAGTACTTC.

This clonotype was picked up many times. The chain is built from TRBV12-3 or TRBV12-4 and TRBJ2-1; 7 nucleotides line up with TRBD1. V was clipped by 6 bases and J by 9 bases; unmatched bases: 11. This CDR3 region has 14 residues. CDR3 region: CASRTSDRSGEQFF. As DNA, the CDR3 is TGTGCCAGCAGAACCTCGGACAGGTCGGGTGAGCAGTTCTTC.

Only a few counts were recorded for this clonotype. A much larger clone differs from this one at a single base, so this may be a read error. The chain has TRBV7-9 and TRBJ2-7; D is unresolved. Germline assignment: CDR1 SEHNR and CDR2 FQNEAQ (reference sequence). This CDR3 is built from 14 residues. For the CDR3, the DNA is TGTGCCAGCAGCCCACTCGGACGGACCTACGAGCAGTGCTTC. Its translation: CASSPLGRTYEQCF.

This clonotype was counted many times. A far larger clone differs by one base, so this is likely a read error. This chain connects TRBV6-6 to TRBJ2-3; D is uncertain. This CDR3 is 15 amino acids long. Looked up from germline, CDR1 is MNHNY and CDR2 is SVGAGI (reference sequence). This CDR3 is CASGYVVTTTDTQYF. The CDR3 nucleotides are TGTGCCAGCGGTTACGTCGTGACCACGACAGATACGCAGTATTTT.

This clonotype was observed at least ten times. The chain combines TRBV5-1 with TRBJ1-4; 10 bases agree with TRBD1. This CDR3 is built from 17 residues. Trimming cost V 0 bases and J 8 bases; bases outside gene matches: 10. Germline V lookup: CDR1 SGHRS, CDR2 YFSETQ. The CDR3 spells CASSLGTRDRGIEKLFF. The CDR3 region has the DNA TGCGCCAGCAGCTTGGGGACCCGGGACAGGGGCATCGAAAAACTGTTTTTT.

This clonotype was recorded at least ten times. V usage is TRBV4-1 and J usage is TRBJ2-1; 7 bases match TRBD2. The CDR3 totals 18 residues. In germline, CDR1 is MGHRA, CDR2 YSYEKL. V shed 2 bases, J shed 3 bases, and the junction held 13 bases outside the gene matches. The CDR3 here is CASSQTPPGRELYNEQFF. CDR3 sequence (DNA): TGCGCCAGCAGCCAAACCCCCCCGGGGCGGGAGCTCTACAATGAGCAGTTCTTC.

The table lists this clonotype with many counts. The V call is TRBV19, the J call TRBJ2-6; maybe TRBD1 (6 bases). There are 20 residues in the CDR3. V was trimmed by 7 bases and J by 0 bases, leaving 25 bases between them. Looked up from germline, CDR1 is LNHDA and CDR2 is SQIVND (reference sequence). The CDR3 sequence: CASTARTVFYQTSGANVLTF. The CDR3 nucleotides are TGTGCCAGTACCGCACGGACAGTATTTTATCAAACCTCTGGGGCCAACGTCCTGACTTTC.

As to this clonotype: A much larger clonotype is one base distant, so this may be a read error. The DNA for the CDR3 is TGTGCCAGCGGTGGGACGGGACGGACTTGGACCGGGGAGCTGTTTTTT. It encodes CASGGTGRTWTGELFF. The chain has TRBV2 and TRBJ2-2; either TRBD1 or TRBD2 may supply D (5 bases each). Deletions cut 8 bases from V and 5 bases from J, with 21 bases between. This CDR3 has 16 residues. Germline V gene data show CDR1 as SNHLY and CDR2 as FYNNEI.

The chain links TRBV18 to TRBJ2-3; 7 bases align to TRBD1. J gave up 7 bases and V 4 bases, and 11 bases lay outside the gene matches. Looked up from germline, CDR1 is KGHSH and CDR2 is LQKENI. The CDR3 extends over 15 amino acids. CDR3 nucleotides: TGTGCCAGCTCACGAGTTCGACAGGGCGGGTATACGCAGTATTTT. Its translation: CASSRVRQGGYTQYF.

This clonotype was detected ten times or more. The rearrangement joins TRBV18 to TRBJ2-6; maybe TRBD1 (6 bases). The CDR3 spans 18 residues. Per the germline V gene, CDR1 is KGHSH and CDR2 is LQKENI. V lost 2 bases and J lost 1, with 15 bases in between. CDR3 coding DNA: TGTGCCAGCTCACCATCAGGGGTCAGATCATCTGGGGCCAACGTCCTGACTTTC. This encodes CASSPSGVRSSGANVLTF.

About this clonotype: A read error may explain this, as a much larger clone is one base away. A read error is likely, as this CDR3 ends without the conserved phenylalanine or tryptophan. This chain connects TRBV30 to TRBJ2-6; D remains ambiguous. This CDR3 has 13 residues. The V gene's germline CDR1 is GTSNPN and CDR2 SVGIG (reference sequence). The V gene lost 3 bases and the J gene lost 0 bases, with 3 bases spanning the gap. CDR3 loop: CAWRASGANVLTS. As DNA, the CDR3 is TGTGCCTGGAGGGCCTCTGGGGCCAACGTCCTGACTTCC.

CDR3 loop: CASSLAAVGSYDGELFF. The CDR3 nucleotides are TGTGCCAGCAGCTTAGCGGCTGTTGGGTCGTATGACGGGGAGCTGTTTTTT. The V call is TRBV7-6, the J call TRBJ2-2, with D unclear. The CDR3 contains 17 residues. Germline CDR1 is SGHVS and CDR2 is FNYEAQ. Trimming removed 0 bases at V and 7 bases at J, with 18 bases between.

This clonotype was observed many times. V gene TRBV6-4 combines with J gene TRBJ2-3; maybe TRBD1 (6 bases). The V and J ends lost 6 bases and 2 bases respectively, with 12 bases between them. Germline assignment: CDR1 MRHNA and CDR2 SNTAGT. This CDR3 has 14 amino acids. The CDR3 sequence is CASRTDRHTDTQYF. As DNA, the CDR3 is TGTGCCAGCAGGACAGACAGGCACACAGATACGCAGTATTTT.

The chain employs TRBV28 and TRBJ1-3; D uncertain. In germline, CDR1 is MDHEN, CDR2 SYDVKM. V lost 5 bases and J lost 4, with 12 bases in between. The CDR3 consists of 14 residues. The CDR3 loop reads CASSTRWRGNTIYF. The CDR3 DNA sequence: TGTGCCAGCAGTACCCGTTGGAGGGGAAACACCATATATTTT.

Notes on this clonotype: Given a much more abundant clone one base away, this may be a read error. This chain uses TRBV7-8 with TRBJ2-1, with D possibly TRBD2 on 6 matching bases. CDR1 SGHVS and CDR2 FQNEAQ come from the germline V gene. There are 14 residues in the CDR3. CDR3 coding DNA: TGTGCCAGCGGCTTAAATGGGGGGAACAATGAGCAGTTCTTC. This encodes CASGLNGGNNEQFF.

This clonotype was seen a few times. This chain links TRBV7-6 with TRBJ2-5; D remains unclear. With 8 bases removed from V and 5 bases from J, the gap between germline ends came to 12 bases. This CDR3 comprises 12 residues. Germline CDR1 is SGHVS and CDR2 is FNYEAQ. CDR3 region: CASARSGETQYF. The CDR3 nucleotides read TGTGCCAGCGCACGGAGTGGGGAGACCCAGTACTTC.

This clonotype was recorded many times. The rearrangement links TRBV7-8 to TRBJ2-1; 8 bases agree with TRBD2. The trim removed 2 bases at V and 4 bases at J, leaving 10 bases unmatched. The germline gives CDR1 SGHVS, CDR2 FQNEAQ. There are 17 residues in the CDR3. This CDR3 reads CASSLILAANSYNEQFF. The CDR3 DNA reads as TGTGCCAGCAGCTTAATACTAGCGGCAAACTCGTACAATGAGCAGTTCTTC.

Ten or more counts support this clonotype. This chain links TRBV29-1 with TRBJ2-1, with 15 bases lining up with TRBD2. Germline CDR1 and CDR2: SQVTM and ANQGSEA. CDR3 size: 15 residues. V lost 6 bases, J lost 9 bases, and 9 bases stayed unmatched. The CDR3 reads CSVFRTSGRAFEQFF. CDR3 coding DNA: TGCAGCGTCTTCAGGACTAGCGGGAGGGCGTTTGAGCAGTTCTTC.

This clonotype has at least ten counts. This rearrangement joins TRBV28 to TRBJ2-1, with 9 nucleotides matching TRBD2. The CDR3 spans 14 residues. The trim removed 1 base at V and 9 bases at J, leaving 4 bases unmatched. Germline V gene sequence: CDR1 MDHEN, CDR2 SYDVKM. The DNA of the CDR3 is TGTGCCAGCAGTTTATTCGCGGGAGGGCGTGAGCAGTTCTTC. Its translation: CASSLFAGGREQFF.

J is TRBJ1-5 and V is TRBV27, with TRBD1 as a possible D gene (6 bases). CDR3 length: 11 amino acids. From germline, CDR1 is MNHEY and CDR2 SMNVEV (reference sequence). Trimming pared 11 bases from V and 11 bases from J, leaving 16 bases between. CDR3 amino acids: CASGGGKAQHF. CDR3 sequence (DNA): TGTGCCTCGGGTGGGGGCAAGGCCCAGCATTTT.